This T cell receptor beta chain was captured in a study of CXCR3-negative and CXCR3-positive naive CD8 T cells (dated by TCRdb to about 2019). With respect to the entire study: In total, around 140 million TRB reads were obtained, or roughly 1.5 +/- 0.3 million reads per library. Diversity and physicochemical repertoire analyses covered about a dozen donors pooled from two independent experiments. Naive subsets from 5 or 6 donors and memory cells from 3 donors were included in the TRBV-TRBJ cluster analysis.

As to this clonotype: It lacks a known antigen.

The CDR3, cysteine through phenylalanine, is 14 amino acids long. No DNA sequence is on record. The germline V gene yields SQVTM for CDR1 and ANQGSEA for CDR2. Reads for this sample came from a NextSeq 550. The Human TCR Profiling Kit (MiLaboratory) was used to make UMI-labeled 5' RACE TRB cDNA libraries. cDNA synthesis used the entire amount of extracted RNA, and PCR amplification then used the entire amount of cDNA produced. Libraries were prepared in parallel with an identical number of PCR cycles. The paper's data handling went like this. MIGEC and MiXCR extracted about 53,000 +/- 10,000 unique UMI-labeled TRB cDNA molecules per library, requiring at least two reads per UMI. Each library averaged about 40,000 +/- 10,000 functional in-frame TRB CDR3 nucleotide clonotypes without stop codons. After downsampling to 5000 UMI-labeled TRB molecules per sample, diversity metrics, including normalized Shannon-Wiener and Chao1, were computed in VDJtools. Clonotype-size-weighted physicochemical properties of the central five CDR3 residues (interaction energy, strength, volume and Kidera factor 4) were computed in VDJtools. Based on TCRdb reprocessing of the reads, there is one entry per CDR3 protein sequence, and DNA is missing. TCRdb, not the authors, supplied the V and J calls. The table kept for this sample lists roughly 8,300 distinct CDR3 sequences. Of the sample, more than 2% falls within the top ten clones.

Each CD8+ T cell subset was flow-sorted in triplicate, with some 300,000 cells per subset placed directly into RLT lysis buffer. To exclude memory contaminants, naive CD8+ T cells were stringently defined as CD45RO-CCR7+CD27+CD95-. Peripheral blood mononuclear cells were isolated from buffy coats using standard density gradient centrifugation. Naive CXCR3-negative and CXCR3-positive CD8+ T cells were flow-sorted on a FACSAria III. An RNeasy Mini Kit was used to extract total RNA from the sorted cells. What the work shows at the level of the full study, not this receptor alone: Within the same donor, TRBV-TRBJ usage looked similar between naive CXCR3-negative and CXCR3-positive cells, but memory cells had distinct patterns. Because surface CD5, which is linked to self-reactivity in mice, was comparable between the naive subsets, TCR interaction strength was also inferred from the physicochemical properties of TRB CDR3s. Repertoire diversity was comparably high in both naive subsets but much lower in memory CD8+ T cells. Freshly isolated PBMCs were used for most assays because CXCR3 expression went down partially after cryopreservation. Compared with CXCR3-negative naive cells, CXCR3-positive naive cells had TRB CDR3s with higher hydrophobicity (lower Kidera factor 4), lower energy, and higher strength and volume indices.

The source is a human donor in good health. Some clones in this sample may be carry-over from other donors' samples. Material: naive CXCR3- CD8+ T cells from blood. Reading the label with the study, this specimen's cell subset or site is: CD45RO-CCR7+CD27+CD95- naive CD8+ T cells lacking CXCR3 (TNR3-). The chain employs TRBV29-1 and TRBJ2-1. The CDR3 protein sequence reads: CSVDGVVLRDEQFF.